The next 4 T cell receptor beta chains were all read from a single sample in a study of blood T cell repertoires in COVID-19 (dated by TCRdb to the early 2020s). Library preparation used the immunoSEQ multiplex PCR assay. Drawn from immuneACCESS, this table holds only the in-frame rearrangements with V and J called that TCRdb kept. Clones are partly lost; checked studies trace under half to an unresolved V gene and leave the rest unexplained. In this sample the table shows some 170,000 clones, approximately 83% of which occur a single time. 6.5% to 8.5% of the sample rests with the top ten. Sequenced material: peripheral blood. The receptors were gathered from a woman aged 40 to 50 with COVID-19, enrolled during active disease.

A few counts support this clone. J is TRBJ1-1 and V is TRBV11-3, with D possibly matching TRBD1 (6 bases). The V end was cut by 3 bases, the J end by 1 base, with 9 bases between. The CDR3 runs to 14 residues. CDR1 and CDR2 (germline): SGHNT, YENEEA. In nucleotides, the CDR3 is TGTGCCAGCAGCTTGGGAGGGGGGAACACTGAAGCTTTCTTT. This sequence encodes CASSLGGGNTEAFF.

CDR3 bases: TGTGCCAGCAGCGGAAGCGGGAGGCCAGCCAAAAACATTCAGTACTTC. Translating it yields CASSGSGRPAKNIQYF. The chain combines TRBV9 with TRBJ2-4, with 9 nucleotides matching TRBD2. The CDR3 is 16 amino acids. V trimming: 3 bases; J trimming: 0 bases; junction bases outside the gene matches: 4. Looked up from germline, CDR1 is SGDLS and CDR2 is YYNGEE.

The chain employs TRBV12-5 and TRBJ2-3; TRBD1 matches 11 bases. V lost 5 bases to trimming and J lost 3 bases; unmatched junction nucleotides: 4. This CDR3 has 15 residues. Per germline, CDR1 LGHNT and CDR2 FRNRAP. The CDR3 is CASGRGTGGTDTQYF. The DNA for the CDR3 is TGTGCTAGTGGTCGAGGGACAGGGGGGACAGATACGCAGTATTTT.

The chain joins TRBV5-5 to TRBJ1-2; D may be TRBD1 (6 bases). The CDR3 runs to 12 residues. V dropped 4 bases and J dropped 3 bases, with 7 bases sitting between them. Germline values: CDR1 SGHKS, CDR2 YYEKEE (reference sequence). CDR3 nucleotides: TGTGCCAGCAGCCGGACAGACTATGGCTACACCTTC. Translation: CASSRTDYGYTF.